This TCR beta chain was sequenced in a study of brain T cells in children with intractable seizures. Overall study findings and caveats: Pre- and post-surgery blood differed in depth, so pre-surgery absences may be undersampling.

Comment on this clone: Its target is not known.

Assay used: immunoSEQ multiplex PCR; TCRdb lists only in-frame clones, some missing. The table includes 80,000 or so clones, 90% to 95% detected once. Pre-surgery treatment included at least one anti-epileptic drug. Here the sequenced sample was peripheral blood, taken at surgery. The TCR sequence derives from a girl aged 2 to 10 with Rasmussen encephalitis and intractable seizures.

CDR3 sequence reads: CASRQQGGNYGYTF. CDR3 sequence (DNA): TGTGCCAGCAGACAACAGGGGGGGAACTATGGCTACACCTTC. The J gene is TRBJ1-2, the V gene TRBV3-1 (or the pseudogene TRBV3-2); 8 bases match TRBD1. V lost 6 bases to trimming and J lost 2 bases; unmatched junction nucleotides: 5. The CDR3 is made up of 14 amino acids. CDR1 is LGHDT, CDR2 YNNKEL, per germline (reference sequence).